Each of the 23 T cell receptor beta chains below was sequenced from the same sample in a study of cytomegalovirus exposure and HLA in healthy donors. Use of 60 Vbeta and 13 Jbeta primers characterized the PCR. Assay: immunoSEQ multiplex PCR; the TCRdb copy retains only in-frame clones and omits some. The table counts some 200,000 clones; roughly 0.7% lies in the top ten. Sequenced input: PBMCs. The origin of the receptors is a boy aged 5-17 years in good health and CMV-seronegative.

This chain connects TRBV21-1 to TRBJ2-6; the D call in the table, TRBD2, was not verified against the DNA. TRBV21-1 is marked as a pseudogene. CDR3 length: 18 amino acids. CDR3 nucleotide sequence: TGTGCCAGCAGCCCGGGAGGCGGTACGAACTCTGGGGCCAACGTCCTGACTTTC. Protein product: CASSPGGGTNSGANVLTF.

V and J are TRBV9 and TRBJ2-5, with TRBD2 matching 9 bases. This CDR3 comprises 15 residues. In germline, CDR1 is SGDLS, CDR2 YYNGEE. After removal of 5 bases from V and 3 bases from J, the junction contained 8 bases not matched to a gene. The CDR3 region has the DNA TGTGCCAGCAGTCTCTTAGCGGGGGCGGAAGAGACCCAGTACTTC. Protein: CASSLLAGAEETQYF.

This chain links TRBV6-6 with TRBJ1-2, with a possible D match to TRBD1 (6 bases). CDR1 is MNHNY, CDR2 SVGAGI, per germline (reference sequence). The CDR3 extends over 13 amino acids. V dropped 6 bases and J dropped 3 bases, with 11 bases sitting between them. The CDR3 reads CASSYREDYGYTF. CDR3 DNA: TGTGCCAGCAGCTACAGGGAGGACTATGGCTACACCTTC.

CDR3 amino acids: CASSSRLAGDNEQFF. In DNA, the CDR3 is TGTGCCAGCAGCTCCAGACTAGCGGGGGATAATGAGCAGTTCTTC. The rearrangement uses TRBV11-2 and TRBJ2-1, with 12 positions matching TRBD2. The CDR3 has 15 residues. Germline loops: CDR1 SGHAT, CDR2 FQNNGV. The V gene end was trimmed by 4 bases and the J gene end by 7 bases; junction bases not matched to a gene: 5.

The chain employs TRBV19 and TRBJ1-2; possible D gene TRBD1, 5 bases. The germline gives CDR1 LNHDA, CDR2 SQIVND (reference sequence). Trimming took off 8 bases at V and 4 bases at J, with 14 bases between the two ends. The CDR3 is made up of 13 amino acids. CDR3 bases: TGTGCCAGTTCCCCCGCACAGGTCTATGGCTACACCTTC. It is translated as CASSPAQVYGYTF.

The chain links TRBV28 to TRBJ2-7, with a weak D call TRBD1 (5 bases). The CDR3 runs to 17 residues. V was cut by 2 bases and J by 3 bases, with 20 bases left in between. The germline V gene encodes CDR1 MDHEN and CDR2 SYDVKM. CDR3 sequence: CASSLNKRTPVDYEQYF. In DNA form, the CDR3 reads TGTGCCAGCAGTTTAAATAAAAGGACACCGGTGGACTACGAGCAGTACTTC.

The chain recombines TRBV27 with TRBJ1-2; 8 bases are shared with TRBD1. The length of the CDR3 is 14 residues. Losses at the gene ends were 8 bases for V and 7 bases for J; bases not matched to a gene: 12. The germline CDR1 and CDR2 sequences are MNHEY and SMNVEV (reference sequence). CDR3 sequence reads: CASRGQGWGGGYTF. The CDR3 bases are TGTGCCAGCCGAGGACAGGGCTGGGGGGGTGGCTACACCTTC.

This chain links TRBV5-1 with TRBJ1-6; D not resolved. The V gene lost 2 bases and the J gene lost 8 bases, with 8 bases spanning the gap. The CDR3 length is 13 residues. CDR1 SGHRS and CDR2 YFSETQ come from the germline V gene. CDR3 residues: CASSFGSDSPLHF. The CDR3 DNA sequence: TGCGCCAGCAGCTTCGGTAGCGATTCACCCCTCCACTTT.

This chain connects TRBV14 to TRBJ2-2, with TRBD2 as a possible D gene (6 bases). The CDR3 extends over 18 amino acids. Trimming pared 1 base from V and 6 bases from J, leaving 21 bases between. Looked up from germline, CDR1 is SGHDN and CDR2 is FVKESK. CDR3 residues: CASSQVYSFGGRAGELFF. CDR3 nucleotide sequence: TGTGCCAGCAGCCAAGTTTATAGCTTCGGGGGACGGGCCGGGGAGCTGTTTTTT.

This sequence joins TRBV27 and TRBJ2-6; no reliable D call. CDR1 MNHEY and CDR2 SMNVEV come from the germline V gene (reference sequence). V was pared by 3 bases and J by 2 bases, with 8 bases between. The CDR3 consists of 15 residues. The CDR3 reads CASSFFGPGANVLTF. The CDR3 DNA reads TGTGCCAGCAGTTTCTTTGGGCCTGGGGCCAACGTCCTGACTTTC.

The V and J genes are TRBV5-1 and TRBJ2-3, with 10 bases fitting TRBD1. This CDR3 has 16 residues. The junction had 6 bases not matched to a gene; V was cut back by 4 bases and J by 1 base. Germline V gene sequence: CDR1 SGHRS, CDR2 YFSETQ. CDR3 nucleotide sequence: TGCGCCAGCAGCCGACAGGGGGCTATTGGCACAGATACGCAGTATTTT. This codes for CASSRQGAIGTDTQYF.

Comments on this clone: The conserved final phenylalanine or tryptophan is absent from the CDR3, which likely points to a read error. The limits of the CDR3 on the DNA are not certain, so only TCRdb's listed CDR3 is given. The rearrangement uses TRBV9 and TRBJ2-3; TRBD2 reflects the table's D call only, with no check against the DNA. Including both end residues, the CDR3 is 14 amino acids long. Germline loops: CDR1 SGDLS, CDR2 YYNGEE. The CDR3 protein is CASSVGSGGTSAHY.

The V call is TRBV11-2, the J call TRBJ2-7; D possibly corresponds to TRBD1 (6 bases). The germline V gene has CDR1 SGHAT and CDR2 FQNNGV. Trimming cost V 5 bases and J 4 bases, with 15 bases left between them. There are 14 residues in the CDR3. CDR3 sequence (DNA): TGTGCCAGCAGCCGAGGAATAACAGGGTACGAGCAGTACTTC. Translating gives CASSRGITGYEQYF.

CDR3 protein: CASRPEGRGHGYTF. CDR3 bases: TGTGCCAGCAGGCCGGAGGGCAGGGGGCATGGCTACACCTTC. This chain connects TRBV6-5 to TRBJ1-2; 8 nucleotides line up with TRBD1. V gave up 6 bases and J gave up 6 bases; unmatched junction bases: 9. The CDR3 covers 14 residues. Germline values: CDR1 MNHEY, CDR2 SVGAGI.

The CDR3 loop is CASSEYGPHEQYF. CDR3 coding DNA: TGTGCCAGTAGTGAATATGGCCCCCACGAGCAGTACTTC. J is TRBJ2-7 and V is TRBV19; no definite D call. The V gene's germline CDR1 is LNHDA and CDR2 SQIVND (reference sequence). V lost 5 bases and J 5 bases, leaving 13 bases between the germline ends. The CDR3 extends over 13 amino acids.

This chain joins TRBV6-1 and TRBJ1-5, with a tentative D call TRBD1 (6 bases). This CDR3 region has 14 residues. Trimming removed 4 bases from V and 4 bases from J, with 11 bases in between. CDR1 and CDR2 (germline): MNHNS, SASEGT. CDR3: CASSVRDNNQPQHF. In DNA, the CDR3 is TGTGCCAGCAGTGTGAGGGACAATAATCAGCCCCAGCATTTT.

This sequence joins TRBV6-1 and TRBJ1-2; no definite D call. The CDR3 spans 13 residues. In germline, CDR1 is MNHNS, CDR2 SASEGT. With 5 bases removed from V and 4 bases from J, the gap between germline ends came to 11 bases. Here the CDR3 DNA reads TGTGCCAGCAGTTCCGCGGCAACCTATGGCTACACCTTC. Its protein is CASSSAATYGYTF.

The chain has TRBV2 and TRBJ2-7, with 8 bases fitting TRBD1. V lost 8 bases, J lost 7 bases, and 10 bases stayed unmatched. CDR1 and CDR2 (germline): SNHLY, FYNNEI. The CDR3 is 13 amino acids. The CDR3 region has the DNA TGTGCCAGCGCTAGGACAGGGACGGGGGAGCAGTACTTC. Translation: CASARTGTGEQYF.

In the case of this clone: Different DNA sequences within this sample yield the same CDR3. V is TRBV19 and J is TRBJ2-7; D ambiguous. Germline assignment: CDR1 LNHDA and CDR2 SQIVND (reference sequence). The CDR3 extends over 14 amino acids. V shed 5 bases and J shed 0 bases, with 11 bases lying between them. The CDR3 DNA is TGTGCCAGTAGTCCAGGTCTTAGCTCCTACGAGCAGTACTTC. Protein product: CASSPGLSSYEQYF.

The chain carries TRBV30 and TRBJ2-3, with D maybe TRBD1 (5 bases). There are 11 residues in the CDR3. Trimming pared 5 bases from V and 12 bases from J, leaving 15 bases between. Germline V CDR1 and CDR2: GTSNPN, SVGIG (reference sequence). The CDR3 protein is CAWARVNSQYF. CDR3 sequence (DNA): TGTGCCTGGGCCAGGGTTAACTCTCAGTATTTT.

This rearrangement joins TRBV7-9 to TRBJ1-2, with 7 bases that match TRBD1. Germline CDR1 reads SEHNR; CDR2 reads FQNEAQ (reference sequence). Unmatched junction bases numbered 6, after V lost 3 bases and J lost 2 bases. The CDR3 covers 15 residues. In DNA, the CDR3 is TGTGCCAGCAGCTTGGAGGTGGACAGGAACTATGGCTACACCTTC. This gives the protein CASSLEVDRNYGYTF.

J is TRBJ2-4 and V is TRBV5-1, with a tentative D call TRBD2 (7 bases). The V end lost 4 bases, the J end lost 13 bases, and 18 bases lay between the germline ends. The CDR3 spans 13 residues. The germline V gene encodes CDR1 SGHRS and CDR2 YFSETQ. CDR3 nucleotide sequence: TGCGCCAGCAGCGGGGGGGGACATCCGCGGCAGTACTTC. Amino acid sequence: CASSGGGHPRQYF.

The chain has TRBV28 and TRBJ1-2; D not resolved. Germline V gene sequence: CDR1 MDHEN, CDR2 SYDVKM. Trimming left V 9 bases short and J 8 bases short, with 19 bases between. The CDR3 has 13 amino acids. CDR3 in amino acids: CASGPRRKNGYTF. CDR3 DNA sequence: TGTGCCAGTGGCCCCCGGCGGAAGAACGGCTACACCTTC.